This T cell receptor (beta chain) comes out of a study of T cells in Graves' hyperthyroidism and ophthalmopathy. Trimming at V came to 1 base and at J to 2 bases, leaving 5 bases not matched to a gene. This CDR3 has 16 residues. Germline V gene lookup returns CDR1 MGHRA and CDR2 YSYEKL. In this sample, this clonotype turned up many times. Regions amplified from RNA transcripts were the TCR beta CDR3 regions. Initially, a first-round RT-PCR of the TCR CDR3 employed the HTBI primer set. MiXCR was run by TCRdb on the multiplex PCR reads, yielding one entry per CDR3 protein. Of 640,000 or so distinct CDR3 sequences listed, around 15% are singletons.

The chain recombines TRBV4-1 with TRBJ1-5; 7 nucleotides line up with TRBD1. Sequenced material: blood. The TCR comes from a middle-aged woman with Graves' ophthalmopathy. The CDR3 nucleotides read TGCGCCAGCAGCCAAGGACAGGGTCCGGGCAATCAGCCCCAGCATTTT. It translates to CASSQGQGPGNQPQHF.